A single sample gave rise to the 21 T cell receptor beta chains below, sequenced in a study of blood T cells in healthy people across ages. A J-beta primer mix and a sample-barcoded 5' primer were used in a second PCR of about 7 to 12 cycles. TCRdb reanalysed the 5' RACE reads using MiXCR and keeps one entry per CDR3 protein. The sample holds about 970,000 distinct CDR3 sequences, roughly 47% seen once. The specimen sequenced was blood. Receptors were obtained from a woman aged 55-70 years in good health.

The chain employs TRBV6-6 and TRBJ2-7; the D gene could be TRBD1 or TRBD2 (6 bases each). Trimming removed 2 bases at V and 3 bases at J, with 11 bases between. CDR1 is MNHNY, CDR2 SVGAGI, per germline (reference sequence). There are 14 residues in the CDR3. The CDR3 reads CASSYGGTNYEQYF. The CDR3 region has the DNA TGTGCCAGCAGTTACGGAGGGACAAACTACGAGCAGTACTTC.

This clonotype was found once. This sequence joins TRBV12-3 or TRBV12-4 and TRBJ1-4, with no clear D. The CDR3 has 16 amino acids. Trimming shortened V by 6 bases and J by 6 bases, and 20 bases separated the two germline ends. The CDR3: CASSPPFRRADEKLFF. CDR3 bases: TGTGCCAGCAGCCCCCCTTTTCGCCGGGCTGATGAAAAACTGTTTTTT.

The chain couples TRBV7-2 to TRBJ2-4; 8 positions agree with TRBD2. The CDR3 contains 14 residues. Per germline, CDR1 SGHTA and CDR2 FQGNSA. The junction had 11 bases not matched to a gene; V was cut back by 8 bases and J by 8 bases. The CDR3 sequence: CASALAAGGDIQYF. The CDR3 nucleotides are TGTGCCAGCGCACTAGCGGCCGGGGGGGACATTCAGTACTTC.

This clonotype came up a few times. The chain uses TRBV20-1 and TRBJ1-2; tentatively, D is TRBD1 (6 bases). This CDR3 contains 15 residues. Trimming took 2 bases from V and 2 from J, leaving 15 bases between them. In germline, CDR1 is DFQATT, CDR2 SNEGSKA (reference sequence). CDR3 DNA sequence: TGCAGTGCTAGAACCTCAGGGGTGACAAACTATGGCTACACCTTC. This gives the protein CSARTSGVTNYGYTF.

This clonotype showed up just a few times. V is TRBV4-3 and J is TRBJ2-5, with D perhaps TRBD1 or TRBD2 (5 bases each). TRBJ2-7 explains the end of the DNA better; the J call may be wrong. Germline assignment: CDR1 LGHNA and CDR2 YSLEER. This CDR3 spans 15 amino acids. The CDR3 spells CASSQEGTLYYEQYF. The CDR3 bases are TGCGCCAGCAGCCAAGAGGGGACCCTTTACTACGAGCAGTACTTC.

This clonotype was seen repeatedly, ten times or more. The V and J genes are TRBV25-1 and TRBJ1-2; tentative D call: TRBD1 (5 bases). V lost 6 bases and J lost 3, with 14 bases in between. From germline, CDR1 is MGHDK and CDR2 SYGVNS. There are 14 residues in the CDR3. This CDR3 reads CASRGMRGDYGYTF. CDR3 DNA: TGTGCCAGCAGGGGGATGAGGGGTGACTATGGCTACACCTTC.

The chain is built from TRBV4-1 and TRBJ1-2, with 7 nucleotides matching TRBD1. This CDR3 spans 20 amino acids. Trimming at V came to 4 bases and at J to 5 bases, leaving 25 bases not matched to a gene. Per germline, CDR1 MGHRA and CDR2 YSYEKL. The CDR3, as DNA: TGCGCCAGCAGCCCCTACGCAGTGGGACAGCTGACTACCAATCTTTATGGCTACACCTTC. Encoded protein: CASSPYAVGQLTTNLYGYTF.

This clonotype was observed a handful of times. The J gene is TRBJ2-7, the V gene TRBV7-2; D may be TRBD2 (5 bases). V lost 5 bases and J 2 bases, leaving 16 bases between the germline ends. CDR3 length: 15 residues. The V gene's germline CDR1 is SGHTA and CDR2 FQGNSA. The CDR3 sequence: CASSPSVGEAYEQYF. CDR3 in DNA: TGTGCCAGCAGCCCCAGCGTGGGAGAAGCCTACGAGCAGTACTTC.

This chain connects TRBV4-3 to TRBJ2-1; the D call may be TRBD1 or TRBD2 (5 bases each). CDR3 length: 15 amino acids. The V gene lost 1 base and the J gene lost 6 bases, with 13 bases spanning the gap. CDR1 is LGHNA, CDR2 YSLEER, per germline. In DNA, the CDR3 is TGCGCCAGCAGCCAAGTGGGGACGGATGCCAATGAGCAGTTCTTC. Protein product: CASSQVGTDANEQFF.

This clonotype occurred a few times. Here the CDR3 reads CASSLGPQGTYEQYF. The DNA of the CDR3 is TGTGCCAGCAGCTTAGGGCCACAGGGTACCTACGAGCAGTACTTC. This chain uses TRBV7-6 with TRBJ2-7; perhaps TRBD1 as D (6 bases). This CDR3 has 15 residues. V lost 1 base and J lost 2, with 12 bases in between. Germline CDR1 is SGHVS and CDR2 is FNYEAQ.

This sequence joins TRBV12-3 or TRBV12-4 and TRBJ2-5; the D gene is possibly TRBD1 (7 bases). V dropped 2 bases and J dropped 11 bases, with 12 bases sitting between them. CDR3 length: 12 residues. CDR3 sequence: CASSLQGGKQYF. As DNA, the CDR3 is TGTGCCAGCAGTTTACAGGGGGGAAAGCAGTACTTC.

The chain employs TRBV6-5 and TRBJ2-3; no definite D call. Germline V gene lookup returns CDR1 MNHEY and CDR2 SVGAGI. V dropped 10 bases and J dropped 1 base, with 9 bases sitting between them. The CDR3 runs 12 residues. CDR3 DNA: TGTGCCACCCGACGCGGCACAGATACGCAGTATTTT. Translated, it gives CATRRGTDTQYF.

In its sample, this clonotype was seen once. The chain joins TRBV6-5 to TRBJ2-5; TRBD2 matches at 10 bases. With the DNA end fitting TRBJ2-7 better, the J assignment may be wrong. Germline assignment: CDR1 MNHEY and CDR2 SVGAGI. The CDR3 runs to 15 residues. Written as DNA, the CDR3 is TGTGCCAGCAGGGACGCTAGCGGGGGTCCCTACGAGCAGTACTTC. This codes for CASRDASGGPYEQYF.

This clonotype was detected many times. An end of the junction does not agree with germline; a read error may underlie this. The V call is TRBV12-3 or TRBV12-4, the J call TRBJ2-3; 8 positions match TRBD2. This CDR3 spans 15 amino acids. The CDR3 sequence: CASSLAGGGTDTQYF. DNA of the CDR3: TGCGCCAGCAGCTTGGCGGGAGGAGGCACAGATACGCAGTATTTT.

DNA for the CDR3: TGTGCCAGCACTTCGGGACAGGGGGATTGCGAGCAGTACTTC. As protein: CASTSGQGDCEQYF. The chain recombines TRBV12-3 or TRBV12-4 with TRBJ2-7; 11 positions agree with TRBD1. The length of the CDR3 is 14 residues. The ends lost 7 bases at V and 6 bases at J; junction bases unmatched: 8.

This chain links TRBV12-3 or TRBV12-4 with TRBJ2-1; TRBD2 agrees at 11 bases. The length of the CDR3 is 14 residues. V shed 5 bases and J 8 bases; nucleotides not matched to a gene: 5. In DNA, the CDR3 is TGTGCCAGCAGTCCAACTAGCGGGAGCGATGAGCAGTTCTTC. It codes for CASSPTSGSDEQFF.

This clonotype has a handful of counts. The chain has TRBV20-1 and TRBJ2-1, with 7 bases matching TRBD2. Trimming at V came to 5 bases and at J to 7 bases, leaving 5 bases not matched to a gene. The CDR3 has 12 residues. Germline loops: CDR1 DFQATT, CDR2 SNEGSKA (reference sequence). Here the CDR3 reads CSAGKGGNEQFF. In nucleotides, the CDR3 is TGCAGTGCTGGAAAGGGAGGGAATGAGCAGTTCTTC.

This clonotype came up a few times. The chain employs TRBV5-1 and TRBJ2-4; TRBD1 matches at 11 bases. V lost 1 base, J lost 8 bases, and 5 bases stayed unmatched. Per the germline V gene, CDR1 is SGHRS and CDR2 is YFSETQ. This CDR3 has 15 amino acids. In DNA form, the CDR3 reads TGCGCCAGCAGCTTGATAGCGGGACAGGGGGACATTCAGTACTTC. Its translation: CASSLIAGQGDIQYF.

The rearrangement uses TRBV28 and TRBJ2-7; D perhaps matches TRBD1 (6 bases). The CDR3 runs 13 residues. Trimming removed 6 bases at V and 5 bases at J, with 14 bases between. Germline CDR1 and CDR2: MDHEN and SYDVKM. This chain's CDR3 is CASSQTNRDEQYF. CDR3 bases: TGTGCCAGCAGCCAAACTAACAGGGACGAGCAGTACTTC.

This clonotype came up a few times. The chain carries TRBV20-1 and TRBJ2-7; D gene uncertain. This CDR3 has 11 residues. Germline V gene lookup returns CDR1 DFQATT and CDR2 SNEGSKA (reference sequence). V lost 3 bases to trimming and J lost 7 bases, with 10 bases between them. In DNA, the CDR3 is TGCAGTGCTAGTGAGCTCCCTGAGCAGTACTTC. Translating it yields CSASELPEQYF.

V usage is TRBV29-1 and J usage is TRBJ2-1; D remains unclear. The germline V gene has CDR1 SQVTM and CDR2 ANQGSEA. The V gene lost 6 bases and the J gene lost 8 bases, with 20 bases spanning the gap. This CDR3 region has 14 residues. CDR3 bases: TGCAGCGTCCCAACGGTGACCTCTACTGATGAGCAGTTCTTC. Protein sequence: CSVPTVTSTDEQFF.